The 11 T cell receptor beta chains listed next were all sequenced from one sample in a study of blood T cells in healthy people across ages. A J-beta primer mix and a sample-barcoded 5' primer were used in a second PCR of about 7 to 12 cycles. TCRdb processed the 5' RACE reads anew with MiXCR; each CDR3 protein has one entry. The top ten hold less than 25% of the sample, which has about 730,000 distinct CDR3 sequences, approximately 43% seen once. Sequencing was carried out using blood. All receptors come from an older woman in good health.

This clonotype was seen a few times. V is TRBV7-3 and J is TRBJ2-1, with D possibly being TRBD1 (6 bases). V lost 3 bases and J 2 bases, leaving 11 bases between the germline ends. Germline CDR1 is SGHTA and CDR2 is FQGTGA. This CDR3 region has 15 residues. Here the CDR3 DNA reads TGTGCCAGCAGCTTTGGACAGAGCACCTACAATGAGCAGTTCTTC. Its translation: CASSFGQSTYNEQFF.

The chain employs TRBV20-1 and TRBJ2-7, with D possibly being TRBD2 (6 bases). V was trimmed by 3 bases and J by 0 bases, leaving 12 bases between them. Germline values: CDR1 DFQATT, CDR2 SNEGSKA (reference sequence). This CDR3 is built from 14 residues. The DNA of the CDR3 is TGCAGTGCTAGTCGGGACTTACACTCCTACGAGCAGTACTTC. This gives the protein CSASRDLHSYEQYF.

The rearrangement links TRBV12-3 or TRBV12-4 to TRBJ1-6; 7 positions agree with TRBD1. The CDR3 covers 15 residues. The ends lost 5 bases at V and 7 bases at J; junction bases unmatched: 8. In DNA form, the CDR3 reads TGTGCCAGCAGTAACCGACAGGGATCGAATTCACCCCTCCACTTT. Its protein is CASSNRQGSNSPLHF.

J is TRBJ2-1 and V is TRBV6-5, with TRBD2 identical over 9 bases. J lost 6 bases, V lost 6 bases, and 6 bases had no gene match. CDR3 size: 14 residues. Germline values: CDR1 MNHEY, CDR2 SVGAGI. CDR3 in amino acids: CASRSSGSGNEQFF. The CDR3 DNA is TGTGCCAGCAGGAGTAGCGGGAGCGGCAATGAGCAGTTCTTC.

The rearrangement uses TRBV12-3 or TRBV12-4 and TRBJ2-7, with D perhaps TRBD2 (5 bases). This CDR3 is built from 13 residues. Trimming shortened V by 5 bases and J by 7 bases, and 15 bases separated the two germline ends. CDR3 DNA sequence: TGTGCCAGCAGTGTAGGTCGGGGTAATGAGCAGTACTTC. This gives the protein CASSVGRGNEQYF.

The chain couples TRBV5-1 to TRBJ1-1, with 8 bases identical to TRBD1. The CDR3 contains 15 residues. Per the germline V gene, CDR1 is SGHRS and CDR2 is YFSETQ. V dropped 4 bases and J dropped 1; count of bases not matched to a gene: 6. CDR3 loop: CASSEIGQGNTEAFF. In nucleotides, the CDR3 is TGCGCCAGCAGCGAGATCGGACAGGGGAACACTGAAGCTTTCTTT.

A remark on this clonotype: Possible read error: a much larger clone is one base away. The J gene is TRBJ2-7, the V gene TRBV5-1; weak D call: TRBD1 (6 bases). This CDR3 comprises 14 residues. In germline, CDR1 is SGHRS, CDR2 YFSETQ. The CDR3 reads CVSSFGQSTYEQYF. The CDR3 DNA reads TGCGTCAGCAGCTTTGGACAGTCTACCTACGAGCAGTACTTC.

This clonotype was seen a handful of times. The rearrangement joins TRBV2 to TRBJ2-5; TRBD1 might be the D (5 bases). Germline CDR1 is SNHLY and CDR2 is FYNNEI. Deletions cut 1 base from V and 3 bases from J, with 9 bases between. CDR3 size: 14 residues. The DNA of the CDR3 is TGTGCCAGCAGTGAAGGGCAGGGCAAAGAGACCCAGTACTTC. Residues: CASSEGQGKETQYF.

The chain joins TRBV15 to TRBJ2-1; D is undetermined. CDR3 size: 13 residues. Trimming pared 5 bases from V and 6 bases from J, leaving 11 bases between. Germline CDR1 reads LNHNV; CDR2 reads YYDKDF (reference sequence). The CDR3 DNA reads TGTGCCACCAGCGTCGGCCTCGCCAATGAGCAGTTCTTC. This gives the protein CATSVGLANEQFF. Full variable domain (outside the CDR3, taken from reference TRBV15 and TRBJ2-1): DAMVIQNPRYQVTQFGKPVTLSCSQTLNHNVMYWYQQKSSQAPKLLFHYYDKDFNNEADTPDNFQSRRPNTSFCFLDIRSPGLGDTAMYLCATSVGLANEQFFGPGTRLTVL.

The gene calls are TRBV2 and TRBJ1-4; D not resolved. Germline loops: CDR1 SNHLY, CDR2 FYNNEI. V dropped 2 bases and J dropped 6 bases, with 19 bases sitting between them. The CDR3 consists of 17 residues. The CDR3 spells CASSEIAGSWGDEKLFF. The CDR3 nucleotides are TGTGCCAGCAGTGAAATCGCGGGGAGTTGGGGTGATGAAAAACTGTTTTTT. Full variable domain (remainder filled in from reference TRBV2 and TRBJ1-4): EPEVTQTPSHQVTQMGQEVILRCVPISNHLYFYWYRQILGQKVEFLVSFYNNEISEKSEIFDDQFSVERPDGSNFTLKIRSTKLEDSAMYFCASSEIAGSWGDEKLFFGSGTQLSVL.

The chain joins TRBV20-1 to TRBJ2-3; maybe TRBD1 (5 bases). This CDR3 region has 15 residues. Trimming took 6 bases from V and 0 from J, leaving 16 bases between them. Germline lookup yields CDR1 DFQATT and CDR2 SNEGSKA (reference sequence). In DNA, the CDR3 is TGCAGTGCCTCAGAGCCCAGGGTTAGCACAGATACGCAGTATTTT. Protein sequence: CSASEPRVSTDTQYF.